Described below is a single TCR beta chain sequence and its context. The record originates from a study of blood T cell repertoires in COVID-19. For the study at large: Sites in the United States, Italy and Spain provided acute and convalescent COVID-19 samples. PBMCs, B-cell-depleted T cells, or T cells were the source of the cDNA or gDNA that made up the material.

Authors' processing steps: Cell counts per sample came from amplifying reference gene primers. Measured with immunoSEQ multiplex PCR; TCRdb has only the in-frame clones, and not every one. D and trimming were read from the DNA, whereas the V and J calls and clone size are those reported in that table. The profile shows about 170,000 clones, over 65% of them singletons. This CDR3 comprises 16 residues. Germline V lookup: CDR1 SGHTA, CDR2 FQGTGA. Trimming stripped 1 base from V and 3 bases from J, with 12 bases between. This rearrangement joins TRBV7-3 to TRBJ2-2; tentative D call: TRBD2 (6 bases). Sequenced material: peripheral blood. This sequence was found in a man aged 55-75 years with acute or convalescent COVID-19. CDR3 sequence reads: CASSLNPGDYTGELFF. The CDR3, as DNA: TGTGCCAGCAGCTTAAACCCGGGGGACTACACCGGGGAGCTGTTTTTT.